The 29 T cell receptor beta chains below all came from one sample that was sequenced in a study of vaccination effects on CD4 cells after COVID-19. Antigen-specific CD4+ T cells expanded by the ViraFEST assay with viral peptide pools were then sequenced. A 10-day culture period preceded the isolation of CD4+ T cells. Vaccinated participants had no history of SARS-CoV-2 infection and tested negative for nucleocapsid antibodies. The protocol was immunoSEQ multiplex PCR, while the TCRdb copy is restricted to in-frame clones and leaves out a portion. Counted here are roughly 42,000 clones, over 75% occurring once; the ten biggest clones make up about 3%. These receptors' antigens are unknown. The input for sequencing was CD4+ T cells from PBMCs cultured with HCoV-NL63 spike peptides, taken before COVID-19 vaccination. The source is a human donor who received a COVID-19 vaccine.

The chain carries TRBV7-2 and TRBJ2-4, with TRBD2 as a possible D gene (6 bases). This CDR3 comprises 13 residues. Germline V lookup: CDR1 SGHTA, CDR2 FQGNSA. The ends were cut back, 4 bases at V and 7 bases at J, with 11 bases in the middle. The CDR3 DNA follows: TGTGCCAGCAGCTCCCTAGCGCGGAACATTCAGTACTTC. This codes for CASSSLARNIQYF.

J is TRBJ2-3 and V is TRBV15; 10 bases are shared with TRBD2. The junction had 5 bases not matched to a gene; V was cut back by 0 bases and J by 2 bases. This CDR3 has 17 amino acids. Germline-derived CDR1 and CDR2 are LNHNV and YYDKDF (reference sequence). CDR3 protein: CATSRDSAGGHTDTQYF. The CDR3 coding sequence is TGTGCCACCAGCAGAGATTCAGCGGGGGGGCACACAGATACGCAGTATTTT.

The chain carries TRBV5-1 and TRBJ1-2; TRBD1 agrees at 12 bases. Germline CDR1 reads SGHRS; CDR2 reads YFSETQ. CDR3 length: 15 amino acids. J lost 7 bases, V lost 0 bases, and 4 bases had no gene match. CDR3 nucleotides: TGCGCCAGCAGCTTGGAGGGACAGGGGGCGTCTGGCTACACCTTC. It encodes CASSLEGQGASGYTF.

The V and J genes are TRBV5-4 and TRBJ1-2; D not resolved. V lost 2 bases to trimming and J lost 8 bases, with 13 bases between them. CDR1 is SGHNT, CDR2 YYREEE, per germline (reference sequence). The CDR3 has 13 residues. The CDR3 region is CASSFDPKRGYTF. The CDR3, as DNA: TGTGCCAGCAGCTTTGACCCGAAGAGGGGCTACACCTTC.

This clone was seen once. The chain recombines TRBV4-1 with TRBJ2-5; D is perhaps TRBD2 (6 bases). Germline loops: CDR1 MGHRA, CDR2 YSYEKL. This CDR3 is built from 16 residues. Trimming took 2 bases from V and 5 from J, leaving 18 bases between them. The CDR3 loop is CASSQTSQRAWETQYF. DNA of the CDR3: TGCGCCAGCAGCCAAACTTCCCAGCGGGCTTGGGAGACCCAGTACTTC.

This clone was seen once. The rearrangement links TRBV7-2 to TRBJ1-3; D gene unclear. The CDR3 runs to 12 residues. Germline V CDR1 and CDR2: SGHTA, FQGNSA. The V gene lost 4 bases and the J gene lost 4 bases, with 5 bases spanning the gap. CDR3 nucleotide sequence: TGTGCCAGCAGCTCCCTCGGAAACACCATATATTTT. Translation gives CASSSLGNTIYF. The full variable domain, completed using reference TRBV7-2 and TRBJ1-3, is GAGVSQSPSNKVTEKGKDVELRCDPISGHTALYWYRQSLGQGLEFLIYFQGNSAPDKSGLPSDRFSAERTGGSVSTLTIQRTQQEDSAVYLCASSSLGNTIYFGEGSWLTVV.

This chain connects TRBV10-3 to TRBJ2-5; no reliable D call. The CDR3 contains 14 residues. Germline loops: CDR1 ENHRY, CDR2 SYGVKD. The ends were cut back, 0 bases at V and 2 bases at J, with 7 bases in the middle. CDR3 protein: CAISESGQQETQYF. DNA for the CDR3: TGTGCCATCAGTGAGTCAGGCCAACAAGAGACCCAGTACTTC.

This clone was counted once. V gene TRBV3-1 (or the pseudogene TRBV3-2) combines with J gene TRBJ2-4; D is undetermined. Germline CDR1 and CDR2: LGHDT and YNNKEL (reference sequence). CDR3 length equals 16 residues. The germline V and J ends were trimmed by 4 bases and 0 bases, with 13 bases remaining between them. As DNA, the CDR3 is TGTGCCAGCAGCCGAGGAAAGCAGGTAGCCAAAAACATTCAGTACTTC. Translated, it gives CASSRGKQVAKNIQYF.

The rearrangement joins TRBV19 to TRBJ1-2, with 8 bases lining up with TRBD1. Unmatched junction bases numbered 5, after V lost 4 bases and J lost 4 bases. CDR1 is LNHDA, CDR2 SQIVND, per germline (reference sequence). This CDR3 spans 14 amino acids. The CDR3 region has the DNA TGTGCCAGTAGTACTCCGGACAGGGTCTATGGCTACACCTTC. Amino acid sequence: CASSTPDRVYGYTF.

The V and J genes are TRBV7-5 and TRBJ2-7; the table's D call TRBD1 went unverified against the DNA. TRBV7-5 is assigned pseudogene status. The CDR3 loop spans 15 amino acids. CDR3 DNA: TGTGCCAGAAGCGGCCGGGACAGTATATTTTACGAGCAGTACGTC. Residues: CARSGRDSIFYEQYV.

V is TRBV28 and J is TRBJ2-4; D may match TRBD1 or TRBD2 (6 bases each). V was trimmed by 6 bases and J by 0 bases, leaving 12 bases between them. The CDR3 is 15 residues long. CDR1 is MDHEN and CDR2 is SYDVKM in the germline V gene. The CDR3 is CASSLADRAKNIQYF. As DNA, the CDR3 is TGTGCCAGCAGCTTAGCGGACAGAGCCAAAAACATTCAGTACTTC. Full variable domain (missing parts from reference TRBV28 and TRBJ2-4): DVKVTQSSRYLVKRTGEKVFLECVQDMDHENMFWYRQDPGLGLRLIYFSYDVKMKEKGDIPEGYSVSREKKERFSLILESASTNQTSMYLCASSLADRAKNIQYFGAGTRLSVL.

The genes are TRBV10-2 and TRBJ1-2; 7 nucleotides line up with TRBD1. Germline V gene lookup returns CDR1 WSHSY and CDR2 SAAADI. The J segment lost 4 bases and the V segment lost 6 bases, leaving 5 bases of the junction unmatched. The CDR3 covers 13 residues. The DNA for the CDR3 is TGCGCCAGCAGACAGGGACAGTTCTATGGCTACACCTTC. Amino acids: CASRQGQFYGYTF.

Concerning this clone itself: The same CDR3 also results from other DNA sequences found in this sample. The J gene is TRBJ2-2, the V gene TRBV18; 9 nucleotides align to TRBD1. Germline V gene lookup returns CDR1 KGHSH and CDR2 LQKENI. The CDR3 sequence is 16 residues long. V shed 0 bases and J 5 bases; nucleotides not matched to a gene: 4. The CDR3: CASSPPGQGFTGELFF. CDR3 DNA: TGTGCCAGCTCACCACCGGGACAGGGTTTTACCGGGGAGCTGTTTTTT.

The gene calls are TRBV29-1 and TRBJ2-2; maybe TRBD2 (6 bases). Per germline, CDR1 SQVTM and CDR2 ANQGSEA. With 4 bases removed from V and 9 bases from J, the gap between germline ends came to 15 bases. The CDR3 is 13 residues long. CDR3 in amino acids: CSVGGPGGRELFF. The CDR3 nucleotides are TGCAGCGTTGGAGGGCCCGGGGGAAGGGAGCTGTTTTTT.

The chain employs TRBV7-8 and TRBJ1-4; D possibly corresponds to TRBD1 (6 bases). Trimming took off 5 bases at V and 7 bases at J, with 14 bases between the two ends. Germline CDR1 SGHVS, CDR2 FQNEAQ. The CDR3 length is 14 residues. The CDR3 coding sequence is TGTGCCAGCAGCGCCACAGGGTTGGGTGAAAAACTGTTTTTT. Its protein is CASSATGLGEKLFF.

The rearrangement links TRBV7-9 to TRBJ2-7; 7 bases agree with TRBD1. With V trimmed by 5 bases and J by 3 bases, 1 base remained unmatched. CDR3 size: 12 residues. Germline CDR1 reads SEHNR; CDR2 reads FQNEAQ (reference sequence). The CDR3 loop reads CASSRTGYEQYV. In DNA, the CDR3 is TGTGCCAGCAGCAGGACAGGCTACGAGCAGTACGTC.

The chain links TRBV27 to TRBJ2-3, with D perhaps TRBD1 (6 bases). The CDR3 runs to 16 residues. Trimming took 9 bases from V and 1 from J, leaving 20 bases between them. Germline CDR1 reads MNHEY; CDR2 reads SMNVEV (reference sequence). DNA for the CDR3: TGTGCCAGTCGCCAGATGGGGGCATTGGGCACAGATACGCAGTATTTT. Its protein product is CASRQMGALGTDTQYF.

CDR3 coding DNA: TGCGCCAGCAGCTTGTCGGGTAGCGGGGGGGCCCAAGAGACCCAGTACTTC. It is translated as CASSLSGSGGAQETQYF. The rearrangement uses TRBV5-1 and TRBJ2-5; TRBD2 agrees at 11 bases. The CDR3 totals 17 residues. V shed 1 base, J shed 1 base, and the junction held 6 bases outside the gene matches. CDR1 and CDR2 from the germline V gene are SGHRS and YFSETQ. Full variable domain (outside the CDR3, taken from reference TRBV5-1 and TRBJ2-5): KAGVTQTPRYLIKTRGQQVTLSCSPISGHRSVSWYQQTPGQGLQFLFEYFSETQRNKGNFPGRFSGRQFSNSRSEMNVSTLELGDSALYLCASSLSGSGGAQETQYFGPGTRLLVL.

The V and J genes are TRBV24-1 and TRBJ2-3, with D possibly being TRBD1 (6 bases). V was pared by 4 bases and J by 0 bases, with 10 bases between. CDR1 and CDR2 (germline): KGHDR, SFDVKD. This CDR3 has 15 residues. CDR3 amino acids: CATSDSTGSTDTQYF. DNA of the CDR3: TGTGCCACCAGTGACTCAACAGGGAGCACAGATACGCAGTATTTT.

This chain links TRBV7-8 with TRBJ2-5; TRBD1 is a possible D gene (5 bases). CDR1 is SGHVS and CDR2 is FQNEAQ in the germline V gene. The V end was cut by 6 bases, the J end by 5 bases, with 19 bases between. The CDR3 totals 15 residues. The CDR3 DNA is TGTGCCAGCAGTCCGAGCGTGGGGCCTGGGGAGACCCAGTACTTC. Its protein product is CASSPSVGPGETQYF.

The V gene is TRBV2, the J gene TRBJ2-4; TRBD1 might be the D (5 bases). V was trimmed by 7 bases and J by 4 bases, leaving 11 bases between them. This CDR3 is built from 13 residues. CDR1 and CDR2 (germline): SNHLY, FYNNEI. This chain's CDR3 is CASKKTVKNIQYF. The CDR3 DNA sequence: TGTGCCAGCAAGAAGACAGTGAAAAACATTCAGTACTTC.

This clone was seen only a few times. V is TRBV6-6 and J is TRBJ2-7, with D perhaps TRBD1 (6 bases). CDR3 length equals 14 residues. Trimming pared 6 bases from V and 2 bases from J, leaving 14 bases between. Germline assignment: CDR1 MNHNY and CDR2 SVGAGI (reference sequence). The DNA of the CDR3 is TGTGCCAGCAGCAAACGGACAGCTCCCTACGAGCAGTACGTC. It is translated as CASSKRTAPYEQYV.

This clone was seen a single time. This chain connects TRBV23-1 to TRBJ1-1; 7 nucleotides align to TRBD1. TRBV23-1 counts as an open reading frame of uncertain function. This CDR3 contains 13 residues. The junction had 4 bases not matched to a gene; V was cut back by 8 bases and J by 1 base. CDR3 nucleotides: TGCGCCAGCCCCAGGGGGTGGAACACTGAAGCTTTCTTT. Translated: CASPRGWNTEAFF.

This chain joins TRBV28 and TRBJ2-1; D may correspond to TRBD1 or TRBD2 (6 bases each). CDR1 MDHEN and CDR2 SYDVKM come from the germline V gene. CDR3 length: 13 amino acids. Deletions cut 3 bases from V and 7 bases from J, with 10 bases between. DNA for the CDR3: TGTGCCAGCAGTTTGGGGGGCCGGAATGAGCAGTTCTTC. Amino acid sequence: CASSLGGRNEQFF. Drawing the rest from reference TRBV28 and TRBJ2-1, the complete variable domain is DVKVTQSSRYLVKRTGEKVFLECVQDMDHENMFWYRQDPGLGLRLIYFSYDVKMKEKGDIPEGYSVSREKKERFSLILESASTNQTSMYLCASSLGGRNEQFFGPGTRLTVL.

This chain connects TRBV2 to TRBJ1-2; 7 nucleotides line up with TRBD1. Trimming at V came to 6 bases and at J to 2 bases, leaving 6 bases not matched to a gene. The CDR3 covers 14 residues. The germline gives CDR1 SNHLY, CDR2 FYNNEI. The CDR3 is CASRSEQGNYGYTF. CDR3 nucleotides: TGTGCCAGCAGGTCTGAACAGGGGAACTATGGCTACACCTTC.

CDR3 coding DNA: TGTGCCAGCTCACAAGACACAGCGCGCTACGAGCAGTACGTC. It is translated as CASSQDTARYEQYV. The V gene is TRBV18, the J gene TRBJ2-7; D gene uncertain. The CDR3 is 14 amino acids. CDR1 KGHSH and CDR2 LQKENI come from the germline V gene. Trimming left V 4 bases short and J 3 bases short, with 13 bases between.

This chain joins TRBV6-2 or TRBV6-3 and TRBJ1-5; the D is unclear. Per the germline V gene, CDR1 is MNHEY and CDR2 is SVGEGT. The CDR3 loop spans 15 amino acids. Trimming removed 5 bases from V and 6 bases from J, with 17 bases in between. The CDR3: CASSQSWGGVQPQHF. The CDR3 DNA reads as TGTGCCAGCAGTCAATCCTGGGGAGGAGTTCAGCCCCAGCATTTT.

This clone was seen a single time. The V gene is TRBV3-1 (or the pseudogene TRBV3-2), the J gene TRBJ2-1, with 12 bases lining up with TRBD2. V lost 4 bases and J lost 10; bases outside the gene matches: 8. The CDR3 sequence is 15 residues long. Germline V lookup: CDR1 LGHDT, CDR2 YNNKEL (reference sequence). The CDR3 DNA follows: TGTGCCAGCAGCCCTCTAGCGGGGGGGCCGGGGGAGCAGTTCTTC. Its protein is CASSPLAGGPGEQFF.

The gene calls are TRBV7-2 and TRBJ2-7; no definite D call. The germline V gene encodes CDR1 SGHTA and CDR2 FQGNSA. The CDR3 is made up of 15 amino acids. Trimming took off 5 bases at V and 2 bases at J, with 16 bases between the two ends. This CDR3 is CASSKSQGSTYEQYV. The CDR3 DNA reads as TGTGCCAGCAGCAAAAGCCAAGGTAGCACCTACGAGCAGTACGTC.